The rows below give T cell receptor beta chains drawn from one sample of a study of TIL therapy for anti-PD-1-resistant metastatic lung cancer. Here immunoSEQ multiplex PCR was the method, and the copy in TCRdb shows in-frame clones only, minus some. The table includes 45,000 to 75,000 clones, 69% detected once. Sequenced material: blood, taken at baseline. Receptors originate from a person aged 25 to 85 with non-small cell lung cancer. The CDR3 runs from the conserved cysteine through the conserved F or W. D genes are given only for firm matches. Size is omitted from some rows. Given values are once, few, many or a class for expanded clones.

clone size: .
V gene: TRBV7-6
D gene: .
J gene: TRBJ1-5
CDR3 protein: CASSQPRKYSNQPQHF
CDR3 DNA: TGTGCCAGCAGCCAGCCCAGGAAGTATAGCAATCAGCCCCAGCATTTT

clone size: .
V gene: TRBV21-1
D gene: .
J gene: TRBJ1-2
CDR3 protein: CASSMSDGYTF
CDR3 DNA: TGTGCCAGCAGCATGTCGGATGGCTACACCTTC

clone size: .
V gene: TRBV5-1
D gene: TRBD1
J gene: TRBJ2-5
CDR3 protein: CASRFWGQGASETQYF
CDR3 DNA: TGCGCCAGCAGGTTCTGGGGACAGGGGGCGTCGGAGACCCAGTACTTC

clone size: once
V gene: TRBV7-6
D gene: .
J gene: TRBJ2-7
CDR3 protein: CASSSMGGHEQYF
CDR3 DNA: TGTGCCAGCAGCTCCATGGGGGGCCACGAGCAGTACTTC

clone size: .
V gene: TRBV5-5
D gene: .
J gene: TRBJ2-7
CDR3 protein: CASSFDLAYEQYF
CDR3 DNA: TGTGCCAGCAGCTTTGATCTAGCCTACGAGCAGTACTTC

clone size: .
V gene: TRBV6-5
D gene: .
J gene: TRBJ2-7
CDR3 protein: CASSQQTESEQYF
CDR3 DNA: TGTGCCAGCAGCCAGCAAACTGAGAGCGAGCAGTACTTC

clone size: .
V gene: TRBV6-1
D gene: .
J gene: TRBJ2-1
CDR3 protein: CASRTSWGIYNEQFF
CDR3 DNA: TGTGCCAGCAGGACCAGCTGGGGTATATACAATGAGCAGTTCTTC

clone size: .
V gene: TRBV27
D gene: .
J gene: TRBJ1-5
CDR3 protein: CASSLQGYGNQPQHF
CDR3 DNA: TGTGCCAGCAGTTTACAGGGATACGGCAATCAGCCCCAGCATTTT

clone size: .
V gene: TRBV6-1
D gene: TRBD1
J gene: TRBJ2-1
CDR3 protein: CASSARGYNEQFF
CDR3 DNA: TGTGCCAGCAGCGCCAGGGGGTACAATGAGCAGTTCTTC

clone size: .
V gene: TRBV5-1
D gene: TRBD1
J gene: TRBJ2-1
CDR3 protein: CASSLDRGNEQFF
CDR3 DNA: TGCGCCAGCAGCTTAGACAGGGGCAATGAGCAGTTCTTC

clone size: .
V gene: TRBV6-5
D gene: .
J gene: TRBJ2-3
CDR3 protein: CASSPPVGTQYF
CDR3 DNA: TGTGCCAGCAGTCCCCCTGTCGGTACGCAGTATTTT

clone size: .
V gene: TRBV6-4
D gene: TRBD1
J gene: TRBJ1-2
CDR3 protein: CASSAEQGAGYGYTF
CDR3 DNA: TGTGCCAGCAGTGCCGAACAGGGGGCAGGCTATGGCTACACCTTC

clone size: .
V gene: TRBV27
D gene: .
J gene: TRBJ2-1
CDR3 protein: CASRTTGAEFYEQFF
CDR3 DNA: TGTGCCAGCAGAACGACGGGGGCTGAATTCTATGAGCAGTTCTTC

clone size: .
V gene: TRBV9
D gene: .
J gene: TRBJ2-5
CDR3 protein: CASSVREGGETQYF
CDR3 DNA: TGTGCCAGCAGCGTAAGAGAGGGCGGGGAGACCCAGTACTTC

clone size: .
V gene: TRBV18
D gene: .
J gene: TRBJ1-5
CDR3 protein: CASSQASAGTQNQPQHF
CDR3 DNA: TGTGCCAGCTCCCAAGCTAGTGCCGGGACACAAAATCAGCCCCAGCATTTT

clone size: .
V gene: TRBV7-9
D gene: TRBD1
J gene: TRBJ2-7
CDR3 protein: CASSLTGDRNEQYF
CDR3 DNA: TGTGCCAGCAGCTTAACAGGGGATCGGAACGAGCAGTACTTC

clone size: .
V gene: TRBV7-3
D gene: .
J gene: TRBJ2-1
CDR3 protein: CASSPGTGSIKFF
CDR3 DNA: TGTGCCAGCAGCCCAGGAACAGGGTCGATCAAGTTCTTC

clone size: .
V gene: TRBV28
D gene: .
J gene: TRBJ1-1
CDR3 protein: CASIYYAGGTEAFF
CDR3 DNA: TGTGCCAGCATCTACTATGCGGGGGGCACTGAAGCTTTCTTT

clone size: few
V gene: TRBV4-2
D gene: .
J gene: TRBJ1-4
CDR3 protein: CASSQDWQPPNEKLFF
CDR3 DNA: TGTGCCAGCAGCCAAGATTGGCAGCCGCCCAATGAAAAACTGTTTTTT

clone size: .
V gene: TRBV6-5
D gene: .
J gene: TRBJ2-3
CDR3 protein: CASSVHDTQYF
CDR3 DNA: TGTGCCAGCAGCGTCCACGATACGCAGTATTTT

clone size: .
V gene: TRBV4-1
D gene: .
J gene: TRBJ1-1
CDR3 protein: CASSLWDGNTEAFF
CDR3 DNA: TGCGCCAGCAGCCTGTGGGACGGGAACACTGAAGCTTTCTTT

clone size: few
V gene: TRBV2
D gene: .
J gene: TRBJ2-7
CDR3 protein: CASGGSYEQYF
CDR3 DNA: TGTGCCAGCGGAGGGAGTTACGAGCAGTACTTC

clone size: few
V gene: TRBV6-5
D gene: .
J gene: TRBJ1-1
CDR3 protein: CASSYSIDNTEAFF
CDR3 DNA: TGTGCCAGCAGTTACTCGATTGATAACACTGAAGCTTTCTTT

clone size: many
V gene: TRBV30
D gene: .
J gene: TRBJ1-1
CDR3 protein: CAWSVWQMNTEAFF
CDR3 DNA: TGTGCCTGGAGTGTATGGCAGATGAACACTGAAGCTTTCTTT

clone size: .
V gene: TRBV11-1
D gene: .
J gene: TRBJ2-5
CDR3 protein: CASSFSSGGETQYF
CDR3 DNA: TGTGCCAGCAGCTTTAGTTCAGGAGGAGAGACCCAGTACTTC

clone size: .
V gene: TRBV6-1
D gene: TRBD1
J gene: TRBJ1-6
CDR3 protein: CASSGSRDRGNSPLHF
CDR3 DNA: TGTGCCAGCAGTGGATCCCGGGACAGGGGTAATTCACCCCTCCACTTT